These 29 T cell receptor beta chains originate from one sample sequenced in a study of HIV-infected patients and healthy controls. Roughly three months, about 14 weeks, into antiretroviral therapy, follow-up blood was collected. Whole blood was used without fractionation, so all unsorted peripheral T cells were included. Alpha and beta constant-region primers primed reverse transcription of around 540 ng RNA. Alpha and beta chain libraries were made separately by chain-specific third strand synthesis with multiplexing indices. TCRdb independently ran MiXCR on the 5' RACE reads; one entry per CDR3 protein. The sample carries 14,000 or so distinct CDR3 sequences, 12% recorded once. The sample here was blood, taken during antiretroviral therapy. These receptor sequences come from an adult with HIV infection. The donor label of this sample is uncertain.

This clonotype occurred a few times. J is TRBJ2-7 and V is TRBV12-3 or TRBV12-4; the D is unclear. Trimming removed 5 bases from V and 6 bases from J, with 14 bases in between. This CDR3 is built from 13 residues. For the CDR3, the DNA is TGTGCCAGCAGTAAGCCACCTGTTCGCGAGCAGTACTTC. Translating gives CASSKPPVREQYF.

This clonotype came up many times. The CDR3 is CASSLRGRITDTQYF. Written as DNA, the CDR3 is TGTGCCAGCAGCTTAAGGGGACGGATCACAGATACGCAGTATTTT. The J gene is TRBJ2-3, the V gene TRBV13, with D perhaps TRBD1 or TRBD2 (5 bases each). V was shortened by 2 bases and J by 2 bases, with 11 bases between the two germline ends. The germline gives CDR1 PRHDT, CDR2 FYEKMQ (reference sequence). The CDR3 totals 15 residues.

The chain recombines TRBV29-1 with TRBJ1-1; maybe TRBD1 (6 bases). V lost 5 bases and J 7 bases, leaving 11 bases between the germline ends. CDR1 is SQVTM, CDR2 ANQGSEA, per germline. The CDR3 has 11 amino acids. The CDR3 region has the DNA TGCAGCGTTTACGGACAGCTTGAAGCTTTCTTT. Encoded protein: CSVYGQLEAFF.

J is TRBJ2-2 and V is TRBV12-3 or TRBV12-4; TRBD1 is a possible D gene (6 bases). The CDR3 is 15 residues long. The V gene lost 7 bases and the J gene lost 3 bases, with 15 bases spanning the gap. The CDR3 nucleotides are TGTGCCAGCACCTGGGGGCGTTCGGACACCGGGGAGCTGTTTTTT. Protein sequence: CASTWGRSDTGELFF.

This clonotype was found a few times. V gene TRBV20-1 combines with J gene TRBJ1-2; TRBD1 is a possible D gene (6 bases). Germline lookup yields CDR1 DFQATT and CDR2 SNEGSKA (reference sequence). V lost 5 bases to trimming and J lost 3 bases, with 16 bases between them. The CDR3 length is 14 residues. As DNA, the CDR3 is TGCAGTGCTTCCCCCCACAGGGTTGACTATGGCTACACCTTC. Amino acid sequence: CSASPHRVDYGYTF.

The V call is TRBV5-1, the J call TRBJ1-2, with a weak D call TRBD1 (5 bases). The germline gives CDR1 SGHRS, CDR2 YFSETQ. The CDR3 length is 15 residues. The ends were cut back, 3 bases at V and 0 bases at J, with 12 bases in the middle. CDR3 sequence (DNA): TGCGCCAGCAGCTCCACGACAGCGACTAACTATGGCTACACCTTC. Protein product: CASSSTTATNYGYTF.

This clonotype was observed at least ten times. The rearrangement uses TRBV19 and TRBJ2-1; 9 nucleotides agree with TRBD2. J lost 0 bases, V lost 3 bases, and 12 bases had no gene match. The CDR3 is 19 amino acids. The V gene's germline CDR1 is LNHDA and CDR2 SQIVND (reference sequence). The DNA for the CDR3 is TGTGCCAGTAGTATGCGGTCTGGGGGACTAGCATTCTCCTACAATGAGCAGTTCTTC. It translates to CASSMRSGGLAFSYNEQFF.

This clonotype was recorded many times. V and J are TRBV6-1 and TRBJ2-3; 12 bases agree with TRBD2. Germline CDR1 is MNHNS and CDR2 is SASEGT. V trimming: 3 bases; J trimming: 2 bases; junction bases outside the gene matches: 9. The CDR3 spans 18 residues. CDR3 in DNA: TGTGCCAGCAGTGAGACCCTAGCGGGGGGGCAGAACACAGATACGCAGTATTTT. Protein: CASSETLAGGQNTDTQYF.

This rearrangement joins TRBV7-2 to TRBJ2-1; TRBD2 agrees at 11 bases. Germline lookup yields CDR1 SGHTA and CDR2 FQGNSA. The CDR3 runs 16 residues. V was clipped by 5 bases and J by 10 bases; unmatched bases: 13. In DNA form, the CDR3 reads TGTGCCAGCAGCCGCGTTCGGGTAGCGGGAGGGCCCGAGCAGTTCTTC. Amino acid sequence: CASSRVRVAGGPEQFF.

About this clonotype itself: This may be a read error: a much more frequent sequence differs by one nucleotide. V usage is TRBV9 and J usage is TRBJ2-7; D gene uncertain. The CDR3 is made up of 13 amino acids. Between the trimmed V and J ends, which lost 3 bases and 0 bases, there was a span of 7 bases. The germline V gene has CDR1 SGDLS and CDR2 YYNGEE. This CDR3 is CASSAYRSYEQYF. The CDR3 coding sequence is TGTGCCAGCAGCGCCTATCGCTCCTACGAGCAGTACTTC.

CDR3 loop: CASSIGQGSTDTQYF. Here the CDR3 DNA reads TGTGCCAGCAGCATTGGACAGGGGAGCACAGATACGCAGTATTTT. This sequence joins TRBV7-6 and TRBJ2-3; 9 bases fit TRBD1. The trim removed 5 bases at V and 0 bases at J, leaving 3 bases unmatched. Looked up from germline, CDR1 is SGHVS and CDR2 is FNYEAQ. The CDR3 totals 15 residues.

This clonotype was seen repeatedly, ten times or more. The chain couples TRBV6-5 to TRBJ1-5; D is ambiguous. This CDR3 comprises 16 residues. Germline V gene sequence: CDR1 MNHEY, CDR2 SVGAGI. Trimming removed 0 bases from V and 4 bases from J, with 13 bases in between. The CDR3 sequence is CASSYSAAVGNQPQHF. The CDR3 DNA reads TGTGCCAGCAGTTACTCTGCGGCCGTAGGGAATCAGCCCCAGCATTTT.

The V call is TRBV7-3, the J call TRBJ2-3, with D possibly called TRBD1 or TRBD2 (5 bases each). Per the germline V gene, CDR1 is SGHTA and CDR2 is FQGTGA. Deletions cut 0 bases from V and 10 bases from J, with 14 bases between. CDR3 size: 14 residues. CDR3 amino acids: CASSLTGTPKAQYF. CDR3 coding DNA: TGTGCCAGCAGCTTAACCGGGACCCCTAAGGCGCAGTATTTT.

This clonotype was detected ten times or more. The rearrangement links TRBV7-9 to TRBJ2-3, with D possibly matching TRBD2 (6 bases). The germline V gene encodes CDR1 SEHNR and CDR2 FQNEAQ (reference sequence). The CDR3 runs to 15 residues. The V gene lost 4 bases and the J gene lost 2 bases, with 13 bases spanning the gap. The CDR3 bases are TGTGCCAGCAGCTCCCTGCGGGAAATCACAGATACGCAGTATTTT. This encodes CASSSLREITDTQYF.

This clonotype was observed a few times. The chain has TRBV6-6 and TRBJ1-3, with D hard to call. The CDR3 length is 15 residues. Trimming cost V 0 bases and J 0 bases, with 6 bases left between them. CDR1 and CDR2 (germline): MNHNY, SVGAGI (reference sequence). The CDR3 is CASSYSSISGNTIYF. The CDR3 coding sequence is TGTGCCAGCAGTTACTCGTCCATCTCTGGAAACACCATATATTTT.

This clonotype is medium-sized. The CDR3 nucleotides read TGTGCCAGCAGTCTGGGACAGAACAATGAGCAGTTCTTC. Translated, it gives CASSLGQNNEQFF. The rearrangement uses TRBV12-3 or TRBV12-4 and TRBJ2-1, with TRBD1 matching 7 bases. CDR3 length: 13 amino acids. The V gene end was trimmed by 5 bases and the J gene end by 5 bases; junction bases not matched to a gene: 3.

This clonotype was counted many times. The CDR3 DNA reads TGTGCCAGCAGCCAAGATTTGTTAGGGAACTATGGCTACACCTTC. This sequence encodes CASSQDLLGNYGYTF. V is TRBV4-2 and J is TRBJ1-2; D gene ambiguous. The CDR3 covers 15 residues. Trimming pared 0 bases from V and 2 bases from J, leaving 10 bases between. Per germline, CDR1 LGHNA and CDR2 YNFKEQ.

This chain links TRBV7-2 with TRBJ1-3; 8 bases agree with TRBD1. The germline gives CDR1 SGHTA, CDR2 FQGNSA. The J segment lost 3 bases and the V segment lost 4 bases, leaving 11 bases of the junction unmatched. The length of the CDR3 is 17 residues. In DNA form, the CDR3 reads TGTGCCAGCAGCTCTAGCTCAGCAGGGGGCTTTGGAAACACCATATATTTT. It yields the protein CASSSSSAGGFGNTIYF.

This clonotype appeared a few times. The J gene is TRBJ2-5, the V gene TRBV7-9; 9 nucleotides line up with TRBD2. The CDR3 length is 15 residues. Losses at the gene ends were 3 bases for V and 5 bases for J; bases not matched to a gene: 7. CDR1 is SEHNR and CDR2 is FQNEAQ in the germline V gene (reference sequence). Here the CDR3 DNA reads TGTGCCAGCAGCTTGGTAGCGGGAGTTGTTGAGACCCAGTACTTC. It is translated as CASSLVAGVVETQYF.

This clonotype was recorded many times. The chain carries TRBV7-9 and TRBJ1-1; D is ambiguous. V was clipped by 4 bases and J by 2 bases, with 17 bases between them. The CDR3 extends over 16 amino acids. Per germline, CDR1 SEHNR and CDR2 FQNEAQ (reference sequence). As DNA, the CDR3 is TGTGCCAGCAGCTCCCCCAGTTACGGTGATAACACTGAAGCTTTCTTT. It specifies CASSSPSYGDNTEAFF.

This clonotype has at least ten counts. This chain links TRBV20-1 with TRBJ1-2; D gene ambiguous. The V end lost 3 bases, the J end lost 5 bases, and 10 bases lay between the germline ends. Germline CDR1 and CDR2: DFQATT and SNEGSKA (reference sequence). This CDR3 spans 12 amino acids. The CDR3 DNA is TGCAGTGCTAGTTCGCAGCCTTATGGCTACACCTTC. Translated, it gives CSASSQPYGYTF.

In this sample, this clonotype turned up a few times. CDR3 in amino acids: CATSRVTGGPIDTQYF. DNA for the CDR3: TGTGCCACCAGCAGAGTGACGGGGGGGCCAATAGATACGCAGTATTTT. The rearrangement joins TRBV15 to TRBJ2-3; the match to TRBD2 covers 8 bases. The CDR3 is 16 amino acids. V lost 1 base, J lost 5 bases, and 8 bases stayed unmatched. Per germline, CDR1 LNHNV and CDR2 YYDKDF (reference sequence).

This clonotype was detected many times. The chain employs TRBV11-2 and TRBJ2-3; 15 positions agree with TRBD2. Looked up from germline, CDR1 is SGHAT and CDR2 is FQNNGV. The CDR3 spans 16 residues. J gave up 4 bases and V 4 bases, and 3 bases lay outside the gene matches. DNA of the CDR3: TGTGCCAGCAGCTCCAGGACTAGCGGGGGGGCAGATACGCAGTATTTT. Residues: CASSSRTSGGADTQYF.

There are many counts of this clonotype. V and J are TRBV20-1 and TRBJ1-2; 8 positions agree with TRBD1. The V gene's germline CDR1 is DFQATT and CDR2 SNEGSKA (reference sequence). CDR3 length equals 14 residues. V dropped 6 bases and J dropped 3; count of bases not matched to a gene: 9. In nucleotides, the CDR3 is TGCAGTGCCCCGAGGGCAGGGGGCGACTATGGCTACACCTTC. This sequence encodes CSAPRAGGDYGYTF.

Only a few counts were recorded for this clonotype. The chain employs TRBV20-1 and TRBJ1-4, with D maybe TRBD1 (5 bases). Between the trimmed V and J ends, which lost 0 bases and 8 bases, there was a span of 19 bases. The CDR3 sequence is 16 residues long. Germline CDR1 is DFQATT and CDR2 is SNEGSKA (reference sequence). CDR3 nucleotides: TGCAGTGCTAGAGATGGGGCCGGGGCCTCAACGGAAAAACTGTTTTTT. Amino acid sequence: CSARDGAGASTEKLFF.

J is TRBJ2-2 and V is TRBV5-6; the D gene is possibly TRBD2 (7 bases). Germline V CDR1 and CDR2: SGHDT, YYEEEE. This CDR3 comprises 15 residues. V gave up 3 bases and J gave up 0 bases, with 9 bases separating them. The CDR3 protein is CASSSGGSNTGELFF. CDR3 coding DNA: TGTGCCAGCAGCTCGGGGGGCTCGAACACCGGGGAGCTGTTTTTT. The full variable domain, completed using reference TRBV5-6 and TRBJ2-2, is DAGVTQSPTHLIKTRGQQVTLRCSPKSGHDTVSWYQQALGQGPQFIFQYYEEEERQRGNFPDRFSGHQFPNYSSELNVNALLLGDSALYLCASSSGGSNTGELFFGEGSRLTVL.

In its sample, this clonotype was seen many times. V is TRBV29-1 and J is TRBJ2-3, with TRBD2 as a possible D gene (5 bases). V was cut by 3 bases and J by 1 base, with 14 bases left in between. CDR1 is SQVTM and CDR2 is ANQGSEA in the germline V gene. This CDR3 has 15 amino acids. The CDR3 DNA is TGCAGCGTTGATTTGGGGAGCTTGGGCACAGATACGCAGTATTTT. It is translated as CSVDLGSLGTDTQYF.

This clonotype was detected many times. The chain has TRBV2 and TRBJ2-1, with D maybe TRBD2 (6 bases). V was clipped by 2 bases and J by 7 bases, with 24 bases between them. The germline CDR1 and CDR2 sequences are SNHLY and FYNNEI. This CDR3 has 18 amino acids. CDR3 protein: CASSESGRRIPGENEQFF. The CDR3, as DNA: TGTGCCAGCAGTGAAAGCGGGCGGAGGATCCCCGGGGAGAATGAGCAGTTCTTC.

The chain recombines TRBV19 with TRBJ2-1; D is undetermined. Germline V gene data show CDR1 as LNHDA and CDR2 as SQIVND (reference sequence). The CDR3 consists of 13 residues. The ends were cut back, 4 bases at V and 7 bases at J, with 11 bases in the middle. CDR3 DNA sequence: TGTGCCAGTAGTACCTCGGGCGTTAATGAGCAGTTCTTC. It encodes CASSTSGVNEQFF.